These 4 T cell receptor beta chains were all obtained from the same sample, sequenced in a study of T cell changes during pregnancy in multiple sclerosis. The method was immunoSEQ multiplex PCR; TCRdb's version includes in-frame clones alone and lacks a portion of them. The table records approximately 50,000 clones, roughly 90% of them present only once. The sequencing here drew on peripheral blood, taken in the second trimester of pregnancy. Receptors were obtained from a female donor with multiple sclerosis, enrolled in a pregnancy study.

The V and J genes are TRBV30 and TRBJ1-2, with a tentative D call TRBD1 (6 bases). This CDR3 is 13 amino acids long. Germline loops: CDR1 GTSNPN, CDR2 SVGIG (reference sequence). Between the trimmed V and J ends, which lost 4 bases and 5 bases, there was a span of 14 bases. The CDR3 nucleotides read TGTGCCTGGAAAGTAGGGGGACGATATGGCTACACCTTC. Translation: CAWKVGGRYGYTF.

J is TRBJ1-2 and V is TRBV10-3; weak D call: TRBD1 (6 bases). Trimming removed 4 bases at V and 8 bases at J, with 23 bases between. The CDR3 is made up of 16 amino acids. The germline gives CDR1 ENHRY, CDR2 SYGVKD. Written as DNA, the CDR3 is TGTGCCATCAGTGCCACTCCGATACAGGGTGTAGGGGGCTACACCTTC. Residues: CAISATPIQGVGGYTF.

The genes are TRBV21-1 and TRBJ1-5. TRBV21-1 is noted as a pseudogene. The CDR3 has 16 amino acids. CDR3 amino acids: CASSPWRIRYSTPQHF. CDR3 bases: TGTGCCAGCAGCCCATGGAGGATCCGCTATTCTACGCCCCAGCATTTT.

V gene TRBV13 combines with J gene TRBJ2-2, with 7 nucleotides matching TRBD1. Germline CDR1 and CDR2: PRHDT and FYEKMQ (reference sequence). The CDR3 runs to 15 residues. The V segment lost 6 bases and the J segment 0 bases; nucleotides outside the gene matches: 4. The CDR3 sequence is CASSPTGANTGELFF. The CDR3 DNA follows: TGTGCCAGCAGTCCCACAGGGGCGAACACCGGGGAGCTGTTTTTT.